The 5 T cell receptor beta chains listed next were all sequenced from one sample in a study of T-cell reconstitution after alpha-beta-depleted transplantation in children. TCRbeta library construction was performed incorporating unique molecular identifiers. TCRdb passed the PCR reads through MiXCR, listing each CDR3 protein once. The sample carries fewer than 550,000 distinct CDR3 sequences, roughly 10% recorded once. Sequenced material: PBMCs, taken before TCRalphabeta/CD19-depleted stem cell transplant. The source of these receptors is a child aged 2-15 years with inherited bone marrow failure, due to receive a stem cell transplant.

This clonotype was detected ten times or more. The V gene is TRBV27, the J gene TRBJ2-2; TRBD2 matches at 9 bases. CDR1 and CDR2 (germline): MNHEY, SMNVEV (reference sequence). This CDR3 has 15 residues. The J segment lost 3 bases and the V segment lost 2 bases, leaving 1 base of the junction unmatched. The CDR3 reads CASSLSGRYTGELFF. CDR3 sequence (DNA): TGTGCCAGCAGTTTAAGCGGGAGGTACACCGGGGAGCTGTTTTTT.

This clonotype occurred many times. The chain recombines TRBV6-5 with TRBJ2-7, with 7 positions matching TRBD2. V was clipped by 4 bases and J by 3 bases; unmatched bases: 6. Germline CDR1 and CDR2: MNHEY and SVGAGI. The CDR3 extends over 14 amino acids. CDR3 sequence reads: CASSWLGTNYEQYF. The CDR3 DNA reads TGTGCCAGCAGTTGGCTAGGGACTAACTACGAGCAGTACTTC.

The J gene is TRBJ2-7, the V gene TRBV27; TRBD1 aligns across 9 bases. This CDR3 region has 15 residues. Germline loops: CDR1 MNHEY, CDR2 SMNVEV (reference sequence). Trimming removed 5 bases from V and 5 bases from J; junction bases left unmatched: 10. CDR3 residues: CASSHRGPTLDEQYF. DNA for the CDR3: TGTGCCAGCAGTCACAGGGGGCCCACTTTGGACGAGCAGTACTTC.

This clonotype was counted many times. The rearrangement links TRBV12-3 or TRBV12-4 to TRBJ2-1; D is possibly TRBD1 (5 bases). V lost 3 bases to trimming and J lost 7 bases, with 13 bases between them. This CDR3 contains 14 residues. This chain's CDR3 is CASSFWTSGNEQFF. CDR3 bases: TGTGCCAGCAGTTTTTGGACATCCGGTAATGAGCAGTTCTTC.

The chain employs TRBV11-2 and TRBJ2-5; D perhaps matches TRBD2 (5 bases). Trimming pared 5 bases from V and 5 bases from J, leaving 21 bases between. Germline assignment: CDR1 SGHAT and CDR2 FQNNGV. CDR3 size: 16 residues. The CDR3 DNA reads TGTGCCAGCAGCCTTCAGATATCGGGGTATGCGGAGACCCAGTACTTC. Amino acids: CASSLQISGYAETQYF.